This T cell receptor (beta chain) emerged from a study of regulatory T cells in long-lasting Graves disease. Per the germline V gene, CDR1 is SGHRS and CDR2 is YFSETQ. V dropped 4 bases and J dropped 8 bases, with 21 bases sitting between them. The CDR3 is 15 amino acids. As for time point: persistent/refractory GD, antithyroid drugs over 5 years with positive TRAb. RNA isolated from PBMCs was used to make the TCR library. iRepertoire HTBI primers and Arm-PCR of CDR3 regions built TCR beta libraries. Authors' analysis steps: Segment identification across samples yielded 50 to 80 TRBV and 13 to 15 TRBJ segments. TCRdb used MiXCR to reprocess the multiplex PCR reads, holding one entry per CDR3 protein. TCRdb, not the authors, supplied the V and J calls. The table records fewer than 450,000 distinct CDR3 sequences, under 25% of them present only once. The study, taken as a whole, reports: Persistent disease samples used TRBV28, TRBJ1-2 and TRBJ2-5 preferentially.

About this clonotype itself: The antigen is undetermined.

The source of this sequence is a female donor with Graves disease. The sample consisted of peripheral blood mononuclear cells (PBMCs), taken when the disease was refractory, from a patient treated with antithyroid drugs. This chain links TRBV5-1 with TRBJ1-1; weak D call: TRBD1 (5 bases). The CDR3 nucleotides are TGCGCCAGCAGCCCGGGACGGGGGACCCTTGGGGAAGCTTTCTTT. As protein: CASSPGRGTLGEAFF.